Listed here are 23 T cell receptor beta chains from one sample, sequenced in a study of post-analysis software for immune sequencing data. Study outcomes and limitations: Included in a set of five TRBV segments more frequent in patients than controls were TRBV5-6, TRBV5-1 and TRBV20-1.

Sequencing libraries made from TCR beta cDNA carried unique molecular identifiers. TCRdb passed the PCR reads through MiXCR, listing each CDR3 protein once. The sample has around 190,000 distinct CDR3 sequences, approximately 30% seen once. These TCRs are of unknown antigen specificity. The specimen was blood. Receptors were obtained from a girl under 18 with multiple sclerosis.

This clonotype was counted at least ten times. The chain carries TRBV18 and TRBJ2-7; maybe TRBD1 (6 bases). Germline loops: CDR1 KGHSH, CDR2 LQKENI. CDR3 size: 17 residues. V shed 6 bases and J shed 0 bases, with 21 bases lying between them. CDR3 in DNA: TGTGCCAGCTCGCGCAATACCGGGACATCGAGCTCCTACGAGCAGTACTTC. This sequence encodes CASSRNTGTSSSYEQYF.

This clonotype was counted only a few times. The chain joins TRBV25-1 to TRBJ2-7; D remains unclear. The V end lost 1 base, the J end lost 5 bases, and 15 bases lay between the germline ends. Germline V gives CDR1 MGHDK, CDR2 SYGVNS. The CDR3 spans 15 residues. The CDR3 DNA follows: TGTGCCAGCAGTGAATCTGGTAGCCCTGCGCACGAGCAGTACTTC. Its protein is CASSESGSPAHEQYF.

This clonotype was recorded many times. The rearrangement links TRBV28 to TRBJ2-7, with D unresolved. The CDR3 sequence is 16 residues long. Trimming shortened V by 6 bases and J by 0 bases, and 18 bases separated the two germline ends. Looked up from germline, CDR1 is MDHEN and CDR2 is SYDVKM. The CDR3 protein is CASSVPREVSSYEQYF. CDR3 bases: TGTGCCAGCAGCGTACCCCGAGAAGTCAGCTCCTACGAGCAGTACTTC. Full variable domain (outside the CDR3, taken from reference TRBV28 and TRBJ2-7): DVKVTQSSRYLVKRTGEKVFLECVQDMDHENMFWYRQDPGLGLRLIYFSYDVKMKEKGDIPEGYSVSREKKERFSLILESASTNQTSMYLCASSVPREVSSYEQYFGPGTRLTVT.

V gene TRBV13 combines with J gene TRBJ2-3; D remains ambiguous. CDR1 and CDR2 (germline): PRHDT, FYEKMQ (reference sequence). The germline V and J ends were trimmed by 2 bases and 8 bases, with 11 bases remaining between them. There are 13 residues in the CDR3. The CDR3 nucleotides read TGTGCCAGCAGCTTAAAGATGGCGGTTACGCAGTATTTT. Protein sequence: CASSLKMAVTQYF.

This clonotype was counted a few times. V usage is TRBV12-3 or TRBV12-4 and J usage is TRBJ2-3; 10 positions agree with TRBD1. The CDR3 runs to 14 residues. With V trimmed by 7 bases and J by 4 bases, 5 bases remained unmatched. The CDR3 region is CASILTGGADTQYF. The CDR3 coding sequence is TGTGCCAGCATTCTGACAGGGGGCGCAGATACGCAGTATTTT.

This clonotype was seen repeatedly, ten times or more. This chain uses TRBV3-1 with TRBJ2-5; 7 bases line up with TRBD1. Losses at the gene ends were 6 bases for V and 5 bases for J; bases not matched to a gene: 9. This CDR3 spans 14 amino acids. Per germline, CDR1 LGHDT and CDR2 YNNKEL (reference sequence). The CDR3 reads CASSSTGVRETQYF. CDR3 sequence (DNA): TGTGCCAGCAGTTCCACAGGGGTGCGGGAGACCCAGTACTTC.

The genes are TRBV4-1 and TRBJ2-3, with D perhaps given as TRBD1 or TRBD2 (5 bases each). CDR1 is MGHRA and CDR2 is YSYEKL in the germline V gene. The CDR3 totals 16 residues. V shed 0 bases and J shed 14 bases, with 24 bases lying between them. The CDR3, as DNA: TGCGCCAGCAGCCAAGATACAGGTTGGGGGAGTGAAAAACTGTATTTT. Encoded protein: CASSQDTGWGSEKLYF.

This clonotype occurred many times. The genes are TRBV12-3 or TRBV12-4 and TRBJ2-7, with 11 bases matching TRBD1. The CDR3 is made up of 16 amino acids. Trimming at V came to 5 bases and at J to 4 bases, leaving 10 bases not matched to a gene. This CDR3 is CASSPGPGQGEYEQYF. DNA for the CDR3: TGTGCCAGCAGTCCAGGCCCGGGACAGGGGGAATACGAGCAGTACTTC.

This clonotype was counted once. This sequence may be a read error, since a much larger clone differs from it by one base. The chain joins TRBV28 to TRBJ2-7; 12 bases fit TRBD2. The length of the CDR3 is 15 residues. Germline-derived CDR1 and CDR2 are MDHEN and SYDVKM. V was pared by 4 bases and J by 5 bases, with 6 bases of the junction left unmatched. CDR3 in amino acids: CASSSIWTSGNEQYF. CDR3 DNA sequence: TGTGCCAGCAGTTCAATTTGGACTAGCGGGAACGAGCAGTACTTC.

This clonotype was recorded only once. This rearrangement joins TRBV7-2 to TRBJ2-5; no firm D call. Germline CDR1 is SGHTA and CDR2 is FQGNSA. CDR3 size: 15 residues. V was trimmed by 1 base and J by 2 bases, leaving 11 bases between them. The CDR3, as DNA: TGTGCCAGCAGCTTAGGCCAGATCCAACAAGAGACCCAGTACTTC. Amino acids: CASSLGQIQQETQYF.

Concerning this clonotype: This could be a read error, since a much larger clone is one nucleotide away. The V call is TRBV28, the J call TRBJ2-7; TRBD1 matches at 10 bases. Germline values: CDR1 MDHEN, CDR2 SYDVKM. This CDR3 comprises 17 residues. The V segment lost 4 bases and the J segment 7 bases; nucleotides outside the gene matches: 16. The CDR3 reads CASSSNPGQGIGSEQYF. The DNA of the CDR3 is TGTGCCAGCAGTTCCAACCCGGGACAGGGGATAGGCAGTGAGCAGTACTTC.

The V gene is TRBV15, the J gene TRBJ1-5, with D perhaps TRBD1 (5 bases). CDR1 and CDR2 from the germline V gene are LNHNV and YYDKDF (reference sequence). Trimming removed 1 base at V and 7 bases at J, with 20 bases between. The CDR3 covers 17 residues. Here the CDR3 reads CATSRARDKGLGQPQHF. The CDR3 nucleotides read TGTGCCACCAGCAGAGCCCGCGACAAGGGGTTAGGACAGCCCCAGCATTTT.

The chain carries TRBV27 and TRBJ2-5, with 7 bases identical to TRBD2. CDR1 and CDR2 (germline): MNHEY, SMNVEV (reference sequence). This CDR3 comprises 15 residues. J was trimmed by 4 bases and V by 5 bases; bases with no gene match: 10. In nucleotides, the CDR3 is TGTGCCAGCAGTCCCCGGCTAGCGGCTGCAGAGACCCAGTACTTC. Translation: CASSPRLAAAETQYF.

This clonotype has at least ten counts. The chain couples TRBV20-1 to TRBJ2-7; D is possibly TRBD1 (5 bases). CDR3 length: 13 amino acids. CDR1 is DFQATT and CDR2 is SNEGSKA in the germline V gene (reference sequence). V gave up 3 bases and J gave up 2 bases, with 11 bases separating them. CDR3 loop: CSARGPYAYEQYF. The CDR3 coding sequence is TGCAGTGCTAGGGGGCCATATGCCTACGAGCAGTACTTC.

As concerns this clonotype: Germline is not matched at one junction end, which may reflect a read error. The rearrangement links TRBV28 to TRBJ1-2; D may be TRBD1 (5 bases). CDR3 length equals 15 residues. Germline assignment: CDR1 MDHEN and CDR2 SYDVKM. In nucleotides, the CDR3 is TGTACCAGCAGTTTGGCACGTCCTAGGGGCTATGGCTACACCTTC. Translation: CTSSLARPRGYGYTF.

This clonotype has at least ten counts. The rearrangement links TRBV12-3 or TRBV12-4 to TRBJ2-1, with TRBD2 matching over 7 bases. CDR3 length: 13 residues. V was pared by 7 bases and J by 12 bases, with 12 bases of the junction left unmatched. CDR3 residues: CASTADFTGGQFF. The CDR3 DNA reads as TGTGCCAGCACCGCGGATTTTACGGGGGGGCAGTTCTTC.

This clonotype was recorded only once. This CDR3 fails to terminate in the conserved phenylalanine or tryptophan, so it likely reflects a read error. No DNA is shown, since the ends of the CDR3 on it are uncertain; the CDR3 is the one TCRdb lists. The CDR3 sequence: CASSQEGQGFPYTFGS. The rearrangement joins TRBV18 to TRBJ2-1; TRBD1 is the table's D call and was not checked against the DNA. Germline V lookup: CDR1 KGHSH, CDR2 LQKENI. The CDR3 region is 16 residues in length, termini included.

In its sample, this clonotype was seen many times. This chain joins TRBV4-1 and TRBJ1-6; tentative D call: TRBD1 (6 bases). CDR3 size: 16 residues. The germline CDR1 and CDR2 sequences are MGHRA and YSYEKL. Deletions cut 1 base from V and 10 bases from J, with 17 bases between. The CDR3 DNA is TGCGCCAGCAGCCAAGTGGCAGGGGCGGTAAGATCACCCCTCCACTTT. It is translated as CASSQVAGAVRSPLHF.

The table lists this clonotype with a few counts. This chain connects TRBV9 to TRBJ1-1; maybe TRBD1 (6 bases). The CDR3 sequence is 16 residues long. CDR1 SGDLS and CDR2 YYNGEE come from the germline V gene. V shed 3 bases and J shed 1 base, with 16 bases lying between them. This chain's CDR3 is CASSAGGDRRNTEAFF. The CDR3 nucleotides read TGTGCCAGCAGCGCAGGAGGAGACAGGAGGAACACTGAAGCTTTCTTT.

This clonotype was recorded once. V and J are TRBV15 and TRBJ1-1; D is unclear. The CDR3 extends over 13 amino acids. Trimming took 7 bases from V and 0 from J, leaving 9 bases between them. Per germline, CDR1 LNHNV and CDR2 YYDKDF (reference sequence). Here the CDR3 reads CATTPRMNTEAFF. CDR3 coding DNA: TGTGCCACCACCCCTCGGATGAACACTGAAGCTTTCTTT. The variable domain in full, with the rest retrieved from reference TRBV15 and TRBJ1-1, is DAMVIQNPRYQVTQFGKPVTLSCSQTLNHNVMYWYQQKSSQAPKLLFHYYDKDFNNEADTPDNFQSRRPNTSFCFLDIRSPGLGDTAMYLCATTPRMNTEAFFGQGTRLTVV.

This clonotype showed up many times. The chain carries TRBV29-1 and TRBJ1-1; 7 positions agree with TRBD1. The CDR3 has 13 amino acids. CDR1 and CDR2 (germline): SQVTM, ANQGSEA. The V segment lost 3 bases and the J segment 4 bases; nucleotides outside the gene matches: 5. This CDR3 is CSVDRQGGTEAFF. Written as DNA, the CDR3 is TGCAGCGTTGATAGACAGGGTGGCACTGAAGCTTTCTTT.

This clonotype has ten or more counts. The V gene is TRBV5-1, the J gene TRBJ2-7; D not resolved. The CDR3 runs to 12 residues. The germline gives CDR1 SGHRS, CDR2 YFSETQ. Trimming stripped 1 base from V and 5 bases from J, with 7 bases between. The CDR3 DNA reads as TGCGCCAGCAGCTTGAGGTCAAACGAGCAGTACTTC. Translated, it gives CASSLRSNEQYF.

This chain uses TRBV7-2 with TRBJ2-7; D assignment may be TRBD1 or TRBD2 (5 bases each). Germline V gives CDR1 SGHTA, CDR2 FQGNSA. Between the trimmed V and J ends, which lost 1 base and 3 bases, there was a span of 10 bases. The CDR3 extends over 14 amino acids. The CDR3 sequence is CASSLGGTVYEQYF. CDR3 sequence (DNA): TGTGCCAGCAGCTTAGGGGGGACCGTCTACGAGCAGTACTTC.